This T cell receptor beta chain was identified in a study of blood T cell repertoires in COVID-19. Profiled with immunoSEQ multiplex PCR; TCRdb holds only in-frame clones, not every one. Of 90,000 to 150,000 clones in the sample, around 88% were seen once. This CDR3 comprises 18 residues. The germline V gene has CDR1 LGHNA and CDR2 YNFKEQ. The germline V and J ends were trimmed by 4 bases and 6 bases, with 27 bases remaining between them. The sequenced material came from peripheral blood. The receptor's source is a woman between 45 and 65 years old with active or convalescent COVID-19. The rearrangement uses TRBV4-2 and TRBJ1-1; D is unresolved. The CDR3 here is CASSLKDGSGALGAEAFF. DNA for the CDR3: TGTGCCAGCAGCCTTAAAGACGGGTCGGGAGCTTTAGGCGCTGAAGCTTTCTTT.